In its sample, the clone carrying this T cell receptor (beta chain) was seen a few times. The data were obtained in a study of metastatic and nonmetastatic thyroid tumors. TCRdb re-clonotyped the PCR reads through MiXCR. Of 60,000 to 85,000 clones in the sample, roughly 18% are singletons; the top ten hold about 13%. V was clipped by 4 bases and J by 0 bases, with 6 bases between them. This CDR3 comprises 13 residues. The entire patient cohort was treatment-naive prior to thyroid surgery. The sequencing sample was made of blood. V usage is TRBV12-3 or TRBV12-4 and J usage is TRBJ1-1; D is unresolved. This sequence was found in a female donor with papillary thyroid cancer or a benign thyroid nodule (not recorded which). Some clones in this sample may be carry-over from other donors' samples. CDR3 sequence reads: CASSWNMNTEAFF. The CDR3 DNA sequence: TGTGCCAGCAGTTGGAACATGAACACTGAAGCTTTCTTT.